This entry lists 27 T cell receptor beta chains sequenced from one sample in a study of cytomegalovirus exposure and HLA in healthy donors. In the PCR, 60 Vbeta and 13 Jbeta primers were used. Repertoires were generated with immunoSEQ multiplex PCR, while TCRdb's copy carries only in-frame clones and drops some. In the table there are just over 150,000 clones, roughly 80% of which are singletons. The sequenced sample was PBMCs. The receptors were gathered from a woman aged 45 to 65 in good health and CMV-seropositive.

This chain connects TRBV7-2 to TRBJ2-2; weak D call: TRBD1 (5 bases). Per the germline V gene, CDR1 is SGHTA and CDR2 is FQGNSA. Trimming removed 5 bases from V and 6 bases from J, with 10 bases in between. The CDR3 has 13 amino acids. CDR3 residues: CASSALGAGELFF. The CDR3 coding sequence is TGTGCCAGCAGCGCCCTAGGGGCCGGGGAGCTGTTTTTT.

The chain carries TRBV28 and TRBJ2-7; 9 bases are a match to TRBD1. This CDR3 comprises 14 residues. CDR1 and CDR2 from the germline V gene are MDHEN and SYDVKM. Losses at the gene ends were 2 bases for V and 7 bases for J; bases not matched to a gene: 6. The CDR3 nucleotides are TGTGCCAGCAGTTTAACAGGGGGCGTTCGGGAGCAGTACTTC. It yields the protein CASSLTGGVREQYF. Filled out from reference TRBV28 and TRBJ2-7, the complete variable domain reads DVKVTQSSRYLVKRTGEKVFLECVQDMDHENMFWYRQDPGLGLRLIYFSYDVKMKEKGDIPEGYSVSREKKERFSLILESASTNQTSMYLCASSLTGGVREQYFGPGTRLTVT.

A word on this clone: The junction does not match germline at one end; this may be a read error. The CDR3 bases are TGTGCCAGCAGTTATTCAGGGAACAGCGGGGAGCTGTTTTTT. Its translation: CASSYSGNSGELFF. This chain connects TRBV6-6 to TRBJ2-2, with a weak D call TRBD1 (5 bases). The germline V gene encodes CDR1 MNHNY and CDR2 SVGAGI (reference sequence). The CDR3 has 14 amino acids.

The J gene is TRBJ1-1, the V gene TRBV12-5; 9 positions agree with TRBD1. There are 16 residues in the CDR3. Germline loops: CDR1 LGHNT, CDR2 FRNRAP. Trimming removed 0 bases from V and 5 bases from J; junction bases left unmatched: 7. This CDR3 reads CASGLVSGQGITEAFF. As DNA, the CDR3 is TGTGCTAGTGGTTTGGTTTCCGGACAGGGGATAACTGAAGCTTTCTTT.

This clone showed up just once. This chain joins TRBV30 and TRBJ1-4; 11 bases are shared with TRBD1. In germline, CDR1 is GTSNPN, CDR2 SVGIG (reference sequence). The CDR3 has 15 amino acids. The V gene end was trimmed by 0 bases and the J gene end by 9 bases; junction bases not matched to a gene: 6. CDR3 protein: CAWSVQGQGVQKLFF. The CDR3 DNA reads as TGTGCCTGGAGTGTACAGGGACAGGGGGTTCAAAAACTGTTTTTT. Full variable domain (outside the CDR3, taken from reference TRBV30 and TRBJ1-4): SQTIHQWPATLVQPVGSPLSLECTVEGTSNPNLYWYRQAAGRGLQLLFYSVGIGQISSEVPQNLSASRPQDRQFILSSKKLLLSDSGFYLCAWSVQGQGVQKLFFGSGTQLSVL.

This chain uses TRBV19 with TRBJ1-5; 7 bases align to TRBD1. The V and J ends lost 2 bases and 4 bases, in that order; junction bases with no gene match: 8. Germline values: CDR1 LNHDA, CDR2 SQIVND (reference sequence). This CDR3 is 16 amino acids long. The CDR3 loop is CASSIKTGPANQPQHF. In DNA, the CDR3 is TGTGCCAGTAGTATAAAGACAGGGCCAGCGAATCAGCCCCAGCATTTT.

Comment on this clone: A junction boundary mismatches the germline segment, possibly from a read error. The rearrangement uses TRBV4-1 and TRBJ2-1; 8 nucleotides match TRBD1. The CDR3 extends over 15 amino acids. The germline CDR1 and CDR2 sequences are MGHRA and YSYEKL. The CDR3 loop reads CASSQSGTGYTEQFF. In DNA, the CDR3 is TGCGCCAGCAGCCAGTCCGGGACAGGCTACACTGAGCAGTTCTTC.

The chain uses TRBV15 and TRBJ2-1; 9 nucleotides agree with TRBD2. After removal of 5 bases from V and 1 base from J, the junction contained 9 bases not matched to a gene. This CDR3 is 17 amino acids long. Germline loops: CDR1 LNHNV, CDR2 YYDKDF (reference sequence). CDR3 amino acids: CATSDPKRGVSYNEQFF. The CDR3 DNA follows: TGTGCCACCAGCGACCCAAAGCGGGGGGTTTCCTACAATGAGCAGTTCTTC.

This clone was observed a single time. This rearrangement joins TRBV30 to TRBJ1-2; tentative D call: TRBD1 (6 bases). The ends were cut back, 5 bases at V and 3 bases at J, with 10 bases in the middle. The germline V gene encodes CDR1 GTSNPN and CDR2 SVGIG (reference sequence). This CDR3 has 12 residues. DNA of the CDR3: TGTGCCTGGGGACAGTTTGACTATGGCTACACCTTC. It translates to CAWGQFDYGYTF.

This chain connects TRBV2 to TRBJ2-2; TRBD2 matches at 9 bases. CDR1 is SNHLY and CDR2 is FYNNEI in the germline V gene. The V gene end was trimmed by 1 base and the J gene end by 4 bases; junction bases not matched to a gene: 7. CDR3 size: 17 residues. CDR3 nucleotides: TGTGCCAGCAGTGAAGGGGCGGGGGGGCCGGGCACCGGGGAGCTGTTTTTT. This codes for CASSEGAGGPGTGELFF.

The chain uses TRBV5-1 and TRBJ2-3, with D unclear. Germline V gene sequence: CDR1 SGHRS, CDR2 YFSETQ. V lost 1 base and J lost 2, with 8 bases in between. The CDR3 is made up of 14 amino acids. Here the CDR3 reads CASSLSGTTDTQYF. CDR3 DNA: TGCGCCAGCAGCTTGTCGGGTACCACAGATACGCAGTATTTT.

The chain uses TRBV19 and TRBJ2-5; D remains ambiguous. V lost 3 bases to trimming and J lost 2 bases, with 7 bases between them. Germline CDR1 and CDR2: LNHDA and SQIVND (reference sequence). The length of the CDR3 is 13 residues. CDR3 sequence reads: CASSISVQETQYF. CDR3 nucleotide sequence: TGTGCCAGTAGTATTTCGGTACAAGAGACCCAGTACTTC.

The J gene is TRBJ1-6, the V gene TRBV7-6; TRBD1 matches 10 bases. Germline loops: CDR1 SGHVS, CDR2 FNYEAQ. The CDR3 extends over 14 amino acids. The ends lost 10 bases at V and 8 bases at J; junction bases unmatched: 8. Here the CDR3 DNA reads TGTGCCACCTCTCCGGGACAGGGGCATTCACCCCTCCACTTT. Translated, it gives CATSPGQGHSPLHF.

The chain combines TRBV2 with TRBJ1-5; D unresolved. The V gene's germline CDR1 is SNHLY and CDR2 FYNNEI. This CDR3 is built from 13 residues. The V and J ends lost 2 bases and 5 bases respectively, with 7 bases between them. In DNA, the CDR3 is TGTGCCAGCAGTGAACCGGGAGATCAGCCCCAGCATTTT. Protein: CASSEPGDQPQHF.

The chain recombines TRBV6-1 with TRBJ2-7; D perhaps matches TRBD2 (6 bases). Looked up from germline, CDR1 is MNHNS and CDR2 is SASEGT. This CDR3 comprises 12 residues. Between the trimmed V and J ends, which lost 6 bases and 3 bases, there was a span of 9 bases. CDR3 loop: CASRPGGYEQYF. The DNA of the CDR3 is TGTGCCAGCAGGCCCGGGGGCTACGAGCAGTACTTC.

The rearrangement links TRBV29-1 to TRBJ2-3; D is uncertain. Trimming shortened V by 5 bases and J by 6 bases, and 9 bases separated the two germline ends. Looked up from germline, CDR1 is SQVTM and CDR2 is ANQGSEA. The CDR3 runs 11 residues. The CDR3 loop is CSVSILDTQYF. Here the CDR3 DNA reads TGCAGCGTTTCTATTTTGGATACGCAGTATTTT.

V gene TRBV27 combines with J gene TRBJ2-3; the D is unclear. Deletions cut 3 bases from V and 4 bases from J, with 11 bases between. CDR3 size: 14 residues. Germline V gives CDR1 MNHEY, CDR2 SMNVEV (reference sequence). CDR3 bases: TGTGCCAGCAGTTTGCTGGGCCCCCCAGATACGCAGTATTTT. Its protein is CASSLLGPPDTQYF.

The rearrangement links TRBV5-4 to TRBJ1-4; D may be TRBD1 (6 bases). Trimming removed 3 bases from V and 5 bases from J, with 14 bases in between. Germline CDR1 reads SGHNT; CDR2 reads YYREEE (reference sequence). The CDR3 is made up of 15 amino acids. CDR3 region: CASSSKTGVNEKLFF. The CDR3 coding sequence is TGTGCCAGCAGCTCAAAGACAGGCGTCAATGAAAAACTGTTTTTT.

Note on this clone: The junction shows a germline mismatch at one end, possibly a read error. This sequence joins TRBV30 and TRBJ1-1; TRBD1 is a possible D gene (6 bases). CDR1 is GTSNPN and CDR2 is SVGIG in the germline V gene (reference sequence). The CDR3 covers 11 residues. The chain's CDR3 is CASSTGIEAFF. In DNA, the CDR3 is TGTGCCTCGAGTACAGGGATTGAAGCTTTCTTT.

This clone was observed a single time. The V and J genes are TRBV2 and TRBJ2-7, with TRBD2 as a possible D gene (5 bases). CDR3 length equals 12 residues. Trimming took 6 bases from V and 3 from J, leaving 9 bases between them. Germline CDR1 and CDR2: SNHLY and FYNNEI. The CDR3 DNA sequence: TGTGCCAGCAGCGCAGCGGTCTACGAGCAGTACTTC. The encoded protein is CASSAAVYEQYF.

V usage is TRBV30 and J usage is TRBJ2-7; D gene unclear. Germline loops: CDR1 GTSNPN, CDR2 SVGIG (reference sequence). CDR3 size: 11 residues. The V gene lost 5 bases and the J gene lost 1 base, with 6 bases spanning the gap. In nucleotides, the CDR3 is TGTGCCTGGGGTAGTTCCTACGAGCAGTACTTC. The encoded protein is CAWGSSYEQYF. Complete variable domain (other parts from reference TRBV30 and TRBJ2-7): SQTIHQWPATLVQPVGSPLSLECTVEGTSNPNLYWYRQAAGRGLQLLFYSVGIGQISSEVPQNLSASRPQDRQFILSSKKLLLSDSGFYLCAWGSSYEQYFGPGTRLTVT.

The J gene is TRBJ1-4, the V gene TRBV5-1; TRBD1 aligns across 8 bases. Per germline, CDR1 SGHRS and CDR2 YFSETQ. This CDR3 has 16 residues. Trimming cost V 0 bases and J 7 bases; bases outside gene matches: 8. As DNA, the CDR3 is TGCGCCAGCAGCTTGGAATGGGCAGGGGGCGGTGAAAAACTGTTTTTT. Translated, it gives CASSLEWAGGGEKLFF.

The chain is built from TRBV15 and TRBJ2-3, with 7 bases lining up with TRBD2. The CDR3 consists of 17 residues. In germline, CDR1 is LNHNV, CDR2 YYDKDF (reference sequence). After removal of 2 bases from V and 2 bases from J, the junction contained 10 bases not matched to a gene. The CDR3 region is CATSRSNSGRYTDTQYF. CDR3 nucleotides: TGTGCCACCAGCAGATCCAATAGCGGGCGTTACACAGATACGCAGTATTTT.

DNA of the CDR3: TGTGCCAGTAGTAAGCCGGGACTACAAGAGACCCAGTACTTC. As protein: CASSKPGLQETQYF. This chain connects TRBV19 to TRBJ2-5, with TRBD2 identical over 7 bases. Germline-derived CDR1 and CDR2 are LNHDA and SQIVND (reference sequence). After removal of 4 bases from V and 2 bases from J, the junction contained 4 bases not matched to a gene. The CDR3 is made up of 14 amino acids.

The chain recombines TRBV30 with TRBJ1-6, with a tentative D call TRBD1 (5 bases). Trimming shortened V by 1 base and J by 9 bases, and 10 bases separated the two germline ends. The length of the CDR3 is 13 residues. Germline values: CDR1 GTSNPN, CDR2 SVGIG (reference sequence). Here the CDR3 reads CAWSEGLPSPLHF. As DNA, the CDR3 is TGTGCCTGGAGTGAGGGGCTCCCTTCACCCCTCCACTTT.

V is TRBV5-1 and J is TRBJ1-1; 10 bases are a match to TRBD1. Trimming took 0 bases from V and 1 from J; bases not matched to a gene: 6. The CDR3 spans 17 residues. Germline V CDR1 and CDR2: SGHRS, YFSETQ. The CDR3: CASSLVGQGKRNTEAFF. The CDR3 DNA reads TGCGCCAGCAGCTTGGTGGGACAGGGGAAAAGGAACACTGAAGCTTTCTTT.

This clone turned up a few times. The chain employs TRBV5-1 and TRBJ1-1; D unresolved. This CDR3 is 13 amino acids long. Trimming took off 4 bases at V and 8 bases at J, with 15 bases between the two ends. CDR1 is SGHRS and CDR2 is YFSETQ in the germline V gene. This CDR3 is CASSPTGESEAFF. Here the CDR3 DNA reads TGCGCCAGCAGCCCCACGGGAGAGTCCGAAGCTTTCTTT.